Each of the 22 T cell receptor beta chains below was sequenced from the same sample in a study of spatial heterogeneity in lung cancer. Whole-study results and caveats: It was found that expanded intratumoral alpha and beta TCR counts tracked tumor mutation counts.

The antigens of these receptors remain unknown. TCRdb reprocessed the 5' RACE reads with MiXCR, giving one entry per CDR3 protein. This sample has 9,500 to 10,000 distinct CDR3 sequences, with 54% found just once. The sample's time point: sample taken at primary tumor resection. The sequencing here drew on lung tumor tissue, taken at surgery. Receptor source: a female donor with early-stage non-small cell lung cancer.

Concerning this clonotype itself: Since it is a stray read in a library aimed at alpha chains, this beta chain has a size that is not meaningful. The gene calls are TRBV2 and TRBJ1-1; possible D gene TRBD1, 6 bases. Trimming cost V 4 bases and J 0 bases, with 6 bases left between them. Germline V CDR1 and CDR2: SNHLY, FYNNEI. This CDR3 is built from 13 residues. CDR3 loop: CASSGDMNTEAFF. CDR3 nucleotides: TGTGCCAGCAGTGGGGACATGAACACTGAAGCTTTCTTT. The complete variable domain, with remaining parts taken from reference TRBV2 and TRBJ1-1, reads EPEVTQTPSHQVTQMGQEVILRCVPISNHLYFYWYRQILGQKVEFLVSFYNNEISEKSEIFDDQFSVERPDGSNFTLKIRSTKLEDSAMYFCASSGDMNTEAFFGQGTRLTVV.

As regards this clonotype: This beta chain is a stray read from a library made for alpha chains; its abundance is not meaningful. The CDR3 DNA reads TGTGCCAGCTCTCGGGCGGGGGGACAGAACACAGATACGCAGTATTTT. This translates into CASSRAGGQNTDTQYF. V usage is TRBV9 and J usage is TRBJ2-3, with TRBD2 as a possible D gene (8 bases). From germline, CDR1 is SGDLS and CDR2 YYNGEE. V lost 7 bases and J lost 2, with 20 bases in between. The CDR3 has 16 amino acids.

As for this clonotype: The library was prepared for alpha chains; this beta chain is a stray read, so its frequency means little. This rearrangement joins TRBV7-2 to TRBJ2-1; TRBD1 matches 12 bases. V gave up 5 bases and J gave up 8 bases; unmatched junction bases: 13. CDR1 and CDR2 (germline): SGHTA, FQGNSA. The CDR3 is 17 residues long. CDR3 protein: CASSPSTTGTGGYEQFF. CDR3 sequence (DNA): TGTGCCAGCAGCCCCTCCACCACCGGGACAGGGGGCTATGAGCAGTTCTTC.

With regard to this clonotype: The library was prepared for alpha chains; this beta chain is a stray read, so its frequency means little. The chain uses TRBV4-1 and TRBJ2-7; TRBD1 agrees at 9 bases. This CDR3 comprises 16 residues. CDR1 and CDR2 from the germline V gene are MGHRA and YSYEKL. The trim removed 1 base at V and 4 bases at J, leaving 8 bases unmatched. This chain's CDR3 is CASSQVPGTGFYEQYF. The CDR3 nucleotides are TGCGCCAGCAGCCAAGTCCCCGGGACAGGGTTTTACGAGCAGTACTTC.

Notes on this clonotype: This beta chain was picked up by a library intended for alpha chains and is off target, so its count carries little meaning. V usage is TRBV14 and J usage is TRBJ2-6; no clear D gene. The CDR3 contains 16 residues. CDR1 and CDR2 from the germline V gene are SGHDN and FVKESK. The V and J ends lost 1 base and 2 bases respectively, with 9 bases between them. The CDR3 DNA reads as TGTGCCAGCAGCCAAGGCTGGGGTCCTGGGGCCAACGTCCTGACTTTC. Translated: CASSQGWGPGANVLTF. The complete variable domain, with remaining parts taken from reference TRBV14 and TRBJ2-6, reads EAGVTQFPSHSVIEKGQTVTLRCDPISGHDNLYWYRRVMGKEIKFLLHFVKESKQDESGMPNNRFLAERTGGTYSTLKVQPAELEDSGVYFCASSQGWGPGANVLTFGAGSRLTVL.

This clonotype was counted a single time. The limits of the CDR3 on the DNA are not certain, so only TCRdb's listed CDR3 is given. As an off-target read in a library built for alpha chains, this beta chain has a frequency of little significance. The rearrangement links TRBV21-1 to TRBJ2-7; the listed D gene, TRBD1, was not tested against the DNA. TRBV21-1 is tagged as a pseudogene. The CDR3 region is 18 residues in length, termini included. This CDR3 is CASSEKWGQGISSYEQYF.

In its sample, this clonotype was seen a few times. Because this beta chain is a stray read in a library intended to capture alpha chains, its abundance should not be given much weight. This chain connects TRBV6-5 to TRBJ2-3, with D possibly being TRBD1 or TRBD2 (6 bases each). The CDR3 sequence is 16 residues long. V lost 1 base and J 0 bases, leaving 11 bases between the germline ends. Germline CDR1 is MNHEY and CDR2 is SVGAGI. The CDR3 DNA follows: TGTGCCAGCAGTTACTGGGGGGCGTCGAGCACAGATACGCAGTATTTT. Translating gives CASSYWGASSTDTQYF.

As regards this clonotype: For a library built for alpha chains, this beta chain is a stray read; little rests on its size. This chain connects TRBV7-9 to TRBJ1-2, with a tentative D call TRBD1 (5 bases). Germline V gene lookup returns CDR1 SEHNR and CDR2 FQNEAQ (reference sequence). The CDR3 consists of 14 residues. The V gene lost 5 bases and the J gene lost 6 bases, with 16 bases spanning the gap. The CDR3 DNA sequence: TGTGCCAGCAGCACTCCATCCGGGACGGATGGCTACACCTTC. It translates to CASSTPSGTDGYTF.

This clonotype was seen only a few times. This beta chain slipped into a library made for alpha chains as a stray read, so its size is not meaningful. The V gene is TRBV7-9, the J gene TRBJ1-2; 8 nucleotides line up with TRBD1. Looked up from germline, CDR1 is SEHNR and CDR2 is FQNEAQ (reference sequence). This CDR3 is built from 15 residues. The J segment lost 3 bases and the V segment lost 3 bases, leaving 6 bases of the junction unmatched. CDR3 in amino acids: CASSFSTGDHYGYTF. The CDR3 DNA is TGTGCCAGCAGCTTCTCGACAGGGGATCACTATGGCTACACCTTC.

A word on this clonotype: This beta chain is a stray read from a library made for alpha chains; its abundance is not meaningful. The chain links TRBV20-1 to TRBJ1-1; D gene ambiguous. V dropped 4 bases and J dropped 1 base, with 7 bases sitting between them. The CDR3 consists of 12 residues. Germline V gives CDR1 DFQATT, CDR2 SNEGSKA (reference sequence). The chain's CDR3 is CSANQGNTEAFF. The CDR3 DNA reads TGCAGTGCTAACCAAGGGAACACTGAAGCTTTCTTT.

This clonotype was recorded a few times. This beta chain turned up in a library designed for alpha chains; as an off-target read, its abundance says little. V gene TRBV12-3 or TRBV12-4 combines with J gene TRBJ1-1; no definite D call. The length of the CDR3 is 13 residues. Trimming removed 2 bases at V and 4 bases at J, with 8 bases between. DNA for the CDR3: TGTGCCAGCAGTTTAAAGGAAATCACTGAAGCTTTCTTT. This encodes CASSLKEITEAFF.

About this clonotype itself: A library prepared for alpha chains yielded this beta chain as an off-target read; its size is of little meaning. CDR3 DNA: TGTGCCAGCAGTTCAGTGCGGGACAGGGGCAGCAACGAGCAGTACTTC. Its protein product is CASSSVRDRGSNEQYF. The rearrangement links TRBV27 to TRBJ2-7; 10 bases match TRBD1. Germline values: CDR1 MNHEY, CDR2 SMNVEV (reference sequence). CDR3 length: 16 amino acids. With V trimmed by 4 bases and J by 5 bases, 11 bases remained unmatched.

Of note for this clonotype: This beta chain represents an off-target read in a library built for alpha chains; its size is of limited meaning. This rearrangement joins TRBV7-3 to TRBJ2-3, with D tentatively TRBD2 (5 bases). Germline values: CDR1 SGHTA, CDR2 FQGTGA. Trimming stripped 8 bases from V and 4 bases from J, with 13 bases between. This CDR3 region has 13 residues. The CDR3 is CASAANGADTQYF. CDR3 nucleotide sequence: TGTGCCAGCGCGGCTAACGGGGCAGATACGCAGTATTTT.

This clonotype turned up a few times. In a library made to pick up alpha chains, this beta chain is a stray read with a size that means little. V usage is TRBV7-9 and J usage is TRBJ2-7; TRBD1 or TRBD2 may be the D gene (6 bases each). The V gene's germline CDR1 is SEHNR and CDR2 FQNEAQ (reference sequence). This CDR3 is built from 14 residues. With 8 bases removed from V and 3 bases from J, the gap between germline ends came to 17 bases. The CDR3: CASGGLDRNYEQYF. CDR3 sequence (DNA): TGTGCCAGCGGGGGACTTGACAGGAACTACGAGCAGTACTTC. Supplemented by reference TRBV7-9 and TRBJ2-7, the full variable domain reads DTGVSQNPRHKITKRGQNVTFRCDPISEHNRLYWYRQTLGQGPEFLTYFQNEAQLEKSRLLSDRFSAERPKGSFSTLEIQRTEQGDSAMYLCASGGLDRNYEQYFGPGTRLTVT.

This clonotype qualifies as medium-sized. Within a library made for alpha chains, this beta chain is off target, and its count is uninformative. The rearrangement links TRBV7-2 to TRBJ2-1; tentatively, D is TRBD1 (6 bases). V shed 6 bases and J shed 4 bases, with 10 bases lying between them. The CDR3 contains 13 residues. Per germline, CDR1 SGHTA and CDR2 FQGNSA. DNA of the CDR3: TGTGCCAGCAGACAGGGCAGTTACAATGAGCAGTTCTTC. It encodes CASRQGSYNEQFF.

Concerning this clonotype itself: This beta chain lies outside the target of a library built for alpha chains; its clone size means little. The V and J genes are TRBV6-4 and TRBJ2-3, with TRBD1 matching over 7 bases. In germline, CDR1 is MRHNA, CDR2 SNTAGT. The CDR3 contains 14 residues. The V segment lost 6 bases and the J segment 0 bases; nucleotides outside the gene matches: 3. The CDR3 here is CASSEDRSTDTQYF. CDR3 nucleotide sequence: TGTGCCAGCAGCGAGGACAGGAGCACAGATACGCAGTATTTT.

This clonotype was seen more than once but under ten times. This beta chain lies outside the target of a library built for alpha chains; its clone size means little. The chain joins TRBV5-1 to TRBJ2-1; 11 bases are shared with TRBD1. The J segment lost 7 bases and the V segment lost 3 bases, leaving 6 bases of the junction unmatched. The CDR3 sequence is 15 residues long. Germline-derived CDR1 and CDR2 are SGHRS and YFSETQ. CDR3 amino acids: CASSSGQGAWNEQFF. In nucleotides, the CDR3 is TGCGCCAGCAGCTCCGGACAGGGGGCATGGAATGAGCAGTTCTTC.

This clonotype was seen only a few times. With the library built for alpha chains, this beta chain is off target and its frequency is not meaningful. J is TRBJ1-2 and V is TRBV6-1, with unresolved D. The CDR3 is made up of 14 amino acids. V dropped 6 bases and J dropped 4 bases, with 15 bases sitting between them. Germline CDR1 MNHNS, CDR2 SASEGT. The CDR3 reads CASRFRGGGYGYTF. As DNA, the CDR3 is TGTGCCAGCAGGTTTCGAGGCGGTGGCTATGGCTACACCTTC.

In the case of this clonotype: This beta chain is off target for a library built for alpha chains, so its abundance means little. The chain employs TRBV12-3 or TRBV12-4 and TRBJ2-1; no clear D. This CDR3 is 13 amino acids long. V shed 3 bases and J shed 8 bases, with 11 bases lying between them. This CDR3 reads CASSLSFGDEQFF. The DNA of the CDR3 is TGTGCCAGCAGTTTGAGCTTTGGAGATGAGCAGTTCTTC.

Comment on this clonotype: This beta chain came through as a stray read in a library set up for alpha chains, and its size says little. V and J are TRBV7-3 and TRBJ2-3, with TRBD2 identical over 9 bases. This CDR3 comprises 15 residues. With V trimmed by 8 bases and J by 0 bases, 6 bases remained unmatched. Germline CDR1 and CDR2: SGHTA and FQGTGA. DNA of the CDR3: TGTGCCAGCTCCGCTAGCGGGGTCAGCACAGATACGCAGTATTTT. This codes for CASSASGVSTDTQYF.

Regarding this clonotype: With the library built for alpha chains, this beta chain is off target and its frequency is not meaningful. CDR3 sequence reads: CASSSGGSGHNEQFF. CDR3 coding DNA: TGCGCCAGCAGCTCGGGAGGTAGCGGGCACAATGAGCAGTTCTTC. This chain links TRBV5-1 with TRBJ2-1, with 7 nucleotides matching TRBD2. The ends lost 3 bases at V and 5 bases at J; junction bases unmatched: 8. The CDR3 extends over 15 amino acids. Germline assignment: CDR1 SGHRS and CDR2 YFSETQ.

A note on this clonotype: This beta chain came through as a stray read in a library set up for alpha chains, and its size says little. The V gene is TRBV2, the J gene TRBJ2-3; no reliable D call. Germline values: CDR1 SNHLY, CDR2 FYNNEI. The length of the CDR3 is 13 residues. The germline V and J ends were trimmed by 6 bases and 2 bases, with 9 bases remaining between them. The CDR3 reads CASSVLLTDTQYF. CDR3 sequence (DNA): TGTGCCAGCAGCGTGCTACTCACAGATACGCAGTATTTT. Variable domain in full (rest from reference TRBV2 and TRBJ2-3): EPEVTQTPSHQVTQMGQEVILRCVPISNHLYFYWYRQILGQKVEFLVSFYNNEISEKSEIFDDQFSVERPDGSNFTLKIRSTKLEDSAMYFCASSVLLTDTQYFGPGTRLTVL.